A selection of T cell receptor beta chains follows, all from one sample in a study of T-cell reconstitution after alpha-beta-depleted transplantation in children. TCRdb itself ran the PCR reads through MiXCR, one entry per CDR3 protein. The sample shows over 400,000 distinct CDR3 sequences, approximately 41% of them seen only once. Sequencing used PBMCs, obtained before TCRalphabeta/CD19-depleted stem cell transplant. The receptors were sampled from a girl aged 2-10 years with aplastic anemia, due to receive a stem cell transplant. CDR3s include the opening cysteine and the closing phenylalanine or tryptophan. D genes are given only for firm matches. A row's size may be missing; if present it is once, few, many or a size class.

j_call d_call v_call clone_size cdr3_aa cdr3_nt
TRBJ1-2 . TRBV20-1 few CSAVPLGEGYTF TGCAGTGCCGTCCCATTGGGGGAGGGCTACACCTTC
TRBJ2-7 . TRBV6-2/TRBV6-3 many CASSRTRAAYEQYF TGTGCCAGCAGTCGAACTAGGGCGGCCTACGAGCAGTACTTC
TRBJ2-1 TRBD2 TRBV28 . CASRAGGPGNEQFF TGTGCCAGCCGGGCGGGAGGGCCGGGAAATGAGCAGTTCTTC
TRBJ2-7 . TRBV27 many CASSHGASYEQYF TGTGCCAGCAGCCATGGGGCCTCCTACGAGCAGTACTTC
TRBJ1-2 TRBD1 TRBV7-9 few CASSRDRVGYTF TGTGCCAGCAGCCGGGACAGGGTCGGCTACACCTTC
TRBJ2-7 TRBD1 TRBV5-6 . CASSKTGQGSEQYF TGTGCCAGCAGCAAAACGGGACAGGGGTCCGAGCAGTACTTC
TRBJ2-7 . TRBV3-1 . CASSPRGADEQYF TGTGCCAGCAGCCCCCGCGGGGCGGACGAGCAGTACTTC
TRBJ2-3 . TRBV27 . CASSSLGTLPDTQYF TGTGCCAGCAGTTCCCTCGGGACACTGCCAGATACGCAGTATTTT
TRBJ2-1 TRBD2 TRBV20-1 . CSARSQRGGLNEQFF TGCAGTGCTAGGAGTCAGCGGGGGGGCCTGAATGAGCAGTTCTTC
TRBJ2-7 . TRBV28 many CASRLTVGYEQYF TGTGCCAGCAGACTGACAGTCGGCTACGAGCAGTACTTC
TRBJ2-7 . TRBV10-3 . CAISEAGGSYEQYF TGTGCCATCAGTGAGGCAGGAGGATCCTACGAGCAGTACTTC
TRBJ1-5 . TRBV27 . CASSRDFNQPQHF TGTGCCAGCAGCCGGGACTTCAATCAGCCCCAGCATTTT
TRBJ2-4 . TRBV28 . CASSPNQGRGYIQYF TGTGCCAGCAGTCCCAATCAGGGGCGCGGATACATTCAGTACTTC
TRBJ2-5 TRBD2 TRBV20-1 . CSASRLAGAVETQYF TGCAGTGCTAGCAGACTAGCGGGAGCTGTGGAGACCCAGTACTTC
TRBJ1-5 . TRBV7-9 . CASSLGDGWEDNQPQHF TGTGCCAGCAGCTTAGGAGATGGTTGGGAGGACAATCAGCCCCAGCATTTT
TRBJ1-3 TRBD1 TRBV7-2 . CASSPQGGLGNTIYF TGTGCCAGCAGCCCACAGGGGGGGCTGGGAAACACCATATATTTT
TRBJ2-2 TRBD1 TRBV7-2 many CASRLQGAGGELFF TGTGCCAGCAGATTGCAGGGGGCAGGCGGGGAGCTGTTTTTT
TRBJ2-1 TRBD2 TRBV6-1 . CASVRGTSGYNEQFF TGTGCCAGCGTCAGGGGGACTAGCGGCTACAATGAGCAGTTCTTC
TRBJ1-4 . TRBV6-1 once CASSRTLGEKLFF TGTGCCAGCAGTCGGACTCTGGGAGAAAAACTGTTTTTT
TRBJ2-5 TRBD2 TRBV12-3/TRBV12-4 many CASSFLAGKETQYF TGTGCCAGCAGTTTTCTAGCGGGAAAAGAGACCCAGTACTTC
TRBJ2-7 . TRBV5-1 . CASSLGDRNEQYF TGCGCCAGCAGCTTGGGAGATAGGAACGAGCAGTACTTC
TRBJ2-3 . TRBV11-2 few CASSKADLDTDTQYF TGTGCCAGCAGCAAAGCAGACTTGGACACAGATACGCAGTATTTT
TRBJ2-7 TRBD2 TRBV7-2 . CASSREGGGYYEQYF TGTGCCAGCAGCCGCGAGGGCGGGGGTTATTACGAGCAGTACTTC
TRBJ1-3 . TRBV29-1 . CSAEESPNSGNTIYF TGCAGCGCCGAGGAGAGCCCCAACTCTGGAAACACCATATATTTT
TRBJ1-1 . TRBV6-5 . CASLGAEAFF TGTGCCAGCCTCGGGGCTGAAGCTTTCTTT
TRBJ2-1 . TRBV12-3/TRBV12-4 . CASSFHRDSLGNEQFF TGTGCCAGCAGTTTTCACCGGGACTCCCTGGGGAATGAGCAGTTCTTC
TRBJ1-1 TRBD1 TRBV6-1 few CASSLTGAEAFF TGTGCCAGCAGTCTAACAGGGGCTGAAGCTTTCTTT
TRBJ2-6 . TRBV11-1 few CASSSDPGANVLTF TGTGCCAGCAGCTCCGACCCTGGGGCCAACGTCCTGACTTTC
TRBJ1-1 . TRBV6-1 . CASSQGRRGWTEAFF TGTGCCAGCAGTCAGGGGCGACGGGGTTGGACTGAAGCTTTCTTT
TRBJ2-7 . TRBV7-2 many CASSLRRGHSYEQYF TGTGCCAGCAGCTTAAGGCGGGGGCACTCCTACGAGCAGTACTTC
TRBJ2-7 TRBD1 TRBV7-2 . CASSSTDRFSSYEQYF TGTGCCAGCAGCTCCACGGACAGGTTTAGCTCCTACGAGCAGTACTTC
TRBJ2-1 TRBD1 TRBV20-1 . CSALKPGTGNNEQFF TGCAGTGCCTTAAAACCCGGGACAGGGAACAATGAGCAGTTCTTC
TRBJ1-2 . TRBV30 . CAWSVLEAPSYGYTF TGTGCCTGGAGTGTACTGGAAGCGCCAAGCTATGGCTACACCTTC
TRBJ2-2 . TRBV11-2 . CASSLENGELFF TGTGCCAGCAGCTTGGAGAACGGGGAGCTGTTTTTT
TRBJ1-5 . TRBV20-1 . CSAQAGGNQPQHF TGCAGTGCCCAGGCTGGAGGAAATCAGCCCCAGCATTTT
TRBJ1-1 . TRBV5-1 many CASRGTGLRDTEAFF TGCGCCAGCAGAGGGACGGGACTACGGGACACTGAAGCTTTCTTT
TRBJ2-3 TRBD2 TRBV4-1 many CASSQEPSGSLTDTQYF TGCGCCAGCAGCCAAGAGCCTAGCGGGAGTCTTACAGATACGCAGTATTTT
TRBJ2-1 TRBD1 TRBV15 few CATTGPGTGSYNEQFF TGTGCCACCACCGGGCCAGGGACAGGGAGCTACAATGAGCAGTTCTTC
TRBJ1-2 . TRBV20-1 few CSAGLSYGYTF TGCAGTGCTGGACTGTCGTATGGCTACACCTTC
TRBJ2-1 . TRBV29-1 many CSVGVSSNEQFF TGCAGCGTGGGCGTATCATCAAATGAGCAGTTCTTC
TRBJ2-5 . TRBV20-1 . CSAPGSARDF TGCAGTGCTCCGGGGTCTGCCCGGGACTTC
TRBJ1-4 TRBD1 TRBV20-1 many CSARDWFDRDGEKLFF TGCAGTGCTAGAGATTGGTTCGACAGGGATGGTGAAAAACTGTTTTTT
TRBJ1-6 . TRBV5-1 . CASSLAGVTHSYNSPLHF TGCGCCAGCAGCTTGGCCGGAGTTACCCACTCCTATAATTCACCCCTCCACTTT
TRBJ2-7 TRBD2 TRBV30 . CALREGVYEQYF TGTGCCTTGAGGGAGGGTGTCTACGAGCAGTACTTC
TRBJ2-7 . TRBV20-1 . CSAARDEQYF TGCAGTGCCGCTAGGGACGAGCAGTACTTC